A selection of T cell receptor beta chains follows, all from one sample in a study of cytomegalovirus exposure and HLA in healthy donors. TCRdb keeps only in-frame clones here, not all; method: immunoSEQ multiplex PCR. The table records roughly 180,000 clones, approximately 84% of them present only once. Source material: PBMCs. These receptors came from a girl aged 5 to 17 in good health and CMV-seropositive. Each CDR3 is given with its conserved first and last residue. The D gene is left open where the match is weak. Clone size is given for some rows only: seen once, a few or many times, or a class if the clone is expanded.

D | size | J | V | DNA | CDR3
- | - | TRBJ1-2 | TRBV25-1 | TGTGCCAGCAGTGAATCCCTTAACTATGGCTACACCTTC | CASSESLNYGYTF
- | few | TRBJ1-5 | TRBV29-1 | TGCAGCGTCCGGGACAATAGCAATCAGCCCCAGCATTTT | CSVRDNSNQPQHF
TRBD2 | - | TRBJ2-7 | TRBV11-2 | TGTGCCAGCAGCTGGGGGACTAGCGGAGGCTACGAGCAGTACTTC | CASSWGTSGGYEQYF
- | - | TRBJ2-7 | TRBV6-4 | TGTGCCAGCAGTGCCCACGGGATGTCAGGCTACGAGCAGTACTTC | CASSAHGMSGYEQYF
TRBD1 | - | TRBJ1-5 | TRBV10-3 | TGTGCCATCAGCCCGGGACAGGATAGCAATCAGCCCCAGCATTTT | CAISPGQDSNQPQHF
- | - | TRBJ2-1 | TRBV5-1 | TGCGCCAGCAGTGAACCGGGGGTGTCCTACAATGAGCAGTTCTTC | CASSEPGVSYNEQFF
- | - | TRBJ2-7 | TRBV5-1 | TGCGCCAGCAGGCCCGGACAGCTCAACGAGCAGTACTTC | CASRPGQLNEQYF
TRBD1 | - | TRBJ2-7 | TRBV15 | TGTGCCACCAGCAGAGAGGCCTCGGTGGGCCGCGGGACAGGCCTTACCTACGAGCAGTACTTC | CATSREASVGRGTGLTYEQYF
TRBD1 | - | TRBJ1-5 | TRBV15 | TGTGCCACCAGCATGCTCGGGACAGGGCGATGGGGGCCCCAGCATTTT | CATSMLGTGRWGPQHF
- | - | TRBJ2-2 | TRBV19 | TGTGCCAGTAGTATAGATCGGGTGAACACCGGGGAGCTGTTTTTT | CASSIDRVNTGELFF
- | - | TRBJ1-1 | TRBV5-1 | TGCGCCAGCAGCCAGAATGTGGGGGCGAACACTGAAGCTTTCTTT | CASSQNVGANTEAFF
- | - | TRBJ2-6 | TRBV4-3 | TGCGCCAGCAGCCAGTTCGTGGCAGGGTTAGCCGGGGCCAACGTCCTGACTTTC | CASSQFVAGLAGANVLTF
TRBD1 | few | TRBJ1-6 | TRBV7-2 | TGTGCCAGCAGCTTAACATCCCACCTCCGGGACAGGGGTAATTCACCCCTCCACTTT | CASSLTSHLRDRGNSPLHF
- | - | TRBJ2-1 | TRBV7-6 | TGTGCCAGCAGCTTTAAGACATCCTCCTACAATGAGCAGTTCTTC | CASSFKTSSYNEQFF
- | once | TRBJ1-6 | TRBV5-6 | TGTGCCAGCAGCTTGGTCGATAATTCACCCCTCCACTTT | CASSLVDNSPLHF
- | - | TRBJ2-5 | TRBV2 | TGTGCCGGGGCTCAGACACAAGAGACCCAGTACTTC | CAGAQTQETQYF
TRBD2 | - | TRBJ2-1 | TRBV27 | TGTGCCAGCAGTTTACGTTTCGGGAGGGCAAATGAGCAGTTCTTC | CASSLRFGRANEQFF
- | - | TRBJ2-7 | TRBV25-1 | TGTGCCAGCATTCACCCGAGCTCCTACGAGCAGTACTTC | CASIHPSSYEQYF
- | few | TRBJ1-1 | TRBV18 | TGTGCCAGCTCACCCGTCCTGAACACTGAAGCTTTCTTT | CASSPVLNTEAFF
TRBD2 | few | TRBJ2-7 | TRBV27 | TGTGCCAGCAGTCCGAGGACCCCAGCGGCTAGCGGGAGTTTCGAGCAGTACTTC | CASSPRTPAASGSFEQYF
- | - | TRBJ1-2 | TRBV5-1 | TGCGCCAGCAGCTTTAGCGGCCTAGGCTATGGCTACACCTTC | CASSFSGLGYGYTF
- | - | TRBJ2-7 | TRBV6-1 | TGTGCCAGCACTAGGGGGTACGAGCAGTACTTC | CASTRGYEQYF
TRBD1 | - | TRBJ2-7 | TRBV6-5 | TGTGCCAGCACCCGGGACAGGGGCTACGAGCAGTACTTC | CASTRDRGYEQYF